Presented here are 9 T cell receptor beta chains from one specimen sequenced in a study of blood T cell repertoires in COVID-19. TCRdb's copy holds only in-frame clones and misses some; the assay was immunoSEQ multiplex PCR. This sample has more than 300,000 clones, with about nine tenths found just once. The specimen sequenced was peripheral blood. Source of these receptors: a woman between 45 and 60 years old with COVID-19, enrolled during active disease.

This clone was seen a single time. This rearrangement joins TRBV5-6 to TRBJ1-4; D possibly corresponds to TRBD1 (5 bases). V was trimmed by 0 bases and J by 5 bases, leaving 11 bases between them. Germline CDR1 SGHDT, CDR2 YYEEEE. The CDR3 runs to 15 residues. Written as DNA, the CDR3 is TGTGCCAGCAGCTTGGATTGGGGCCGGAATGAAAAACTGTTTTTT. Its translation: CASSLDWGRNEKLFF.

The rearrangement uses TRBV11-3 and TRBJ2-5; 10 nucleotides align to TRBD1. The germline gives CDR1 SGHNT, CDR2 YENEEA. With V trimmed by 1 base and J by 1 base, 0 bases remained unmatched. The CDR3 loop spans 15 amino acids. The CDR3 DNA reads TGTGCCAGCAGCTTAGGGACAGGGGGCCAAGAGACCCAGTACTTC. The encoded protein is CASSLGTGGQETQYF.

The gene calls are TRBV5-1 and TRBJ2-6, with 7 positions matching TRBD1. The CDR3 consists of 18 residues. The germline V gene has CDR1 SGHRS and CDR2 YFSETQ. Trimming at V came to 4 bases and at J to 1 base, leaving 11 bases not matched to a gene. The DNA for the CDR3 is TGCGCCAGCAGCCAACGACAGGGCGGTAATTCTGGGGCCAACGTCCTGACTTTC. It yields the protein CASSQRQGGNSGANVLTF.

V usage is TRBV4-1 and J usage is TRBJ1-3, with 8 bases lining up with TRBD1. J was trimmed by 7 bases and V by 4 bases; bases with no gene match: 6. This CDR3 has 14 amino acids. CDR1 and CDR2 (germline): MGHRA, YSYEKL. CDR3 region: CASSRTGSGNTIYF. In nucleotides, the CDR3 is TGCGCCAGCAGCCGGACAGGGTCGGGGAACACCATATATTTT.

This sequence joins TRBV18 and TRBJ2-1; TRBD2 matches 8 bases. The V gene end was trimmed by 3 bases and the J gene end by 2 bases; junction bases not matched to a gene: 0. The CDR3 covers 14 residues. Germline CDR1 and CDR2: KGHSH and LQKENI. As DNA, the CDR3 is TGTGCCAGCTCACCGGGACTAGCCTACAATGAGCAGTTCTTC. Its protein is CASSPGLAYNEQFF.

The chain is built from TRBV19 and TRBJ2-7, with D tentatively TRBD1 (5 bases). The CDR3 totals 15 residues. Between the trimmed V and J ends, which lost 6 bases and 0 bases, there was a span of 15 bases. Germline assignment: CDR1 LNHDA and CDR2 SQIVND (reference sequence). CDR3 amino acids: CASRDRSLDSYEQYF. CDR3 nucleotide sequence: TGTGCCAGTAGAGACAGATCTTTAGACTCCTACGAGCAGTACTTC.

The chain joins TRBV29-1 to TRBJ2-1; TRBD2 matches at 9 bases. The CDR3 has 11 residues. The ends lost 6 bases at V and 8 bases at J; junction bases unmatched: 2. Germline CDR1 reads SQVTM; CDR2 reads ANQGSEA. The CDR3 nucleotides are TGCAGCGTAGCGGGAGGACATGAGCAGTTCTTC. Amino acids: CSVAGGHEQFF.

The chain carries TRBV30 and TRBJ2-5; no clear D gene. This CDR3 contains 13 residues. V shed 4 bases and J shed 5 bases, with 14 bases lying between them. Germline-derived CDR1 and CDR2 are GTSNPN and SVGIG (reference sequence). The CDR3 sequence: CAWNLVEWETQYF. DNA of the CDR3: TGTGCCTGGAATCTGGTGGAGTGGGAGACCCAGTACTTC.

The genes are TRBV7-6 and TRBJ1-1, with D tentatively TRBD1 (6 bases). V was trimmed by 5 bases and J by 11 bases, leaving 15 bases between them. Germline values: CDR1 SGHVS, CDR2 FNYEAQ. The CDR3 has 12 residues. The CDR3 sequence is CASSRLGASAFF. CDR3 bases: TGTGCCAGCAGCCGTCTGGGGGCTTCGGCTTTCTTT. The full variable domain, completed using reference TRBV7-6 and TRBJ1-1, is GAGVSQSPRYKVTKRGQDVALRCDPISGHVSLYWYRQALGQGPEFLTYFNYEAQQDKSGLPNDRFSAERPEGSISTLTIQRTEQRDSAMYRCASSRLGASAFFGQGTRLTVV.